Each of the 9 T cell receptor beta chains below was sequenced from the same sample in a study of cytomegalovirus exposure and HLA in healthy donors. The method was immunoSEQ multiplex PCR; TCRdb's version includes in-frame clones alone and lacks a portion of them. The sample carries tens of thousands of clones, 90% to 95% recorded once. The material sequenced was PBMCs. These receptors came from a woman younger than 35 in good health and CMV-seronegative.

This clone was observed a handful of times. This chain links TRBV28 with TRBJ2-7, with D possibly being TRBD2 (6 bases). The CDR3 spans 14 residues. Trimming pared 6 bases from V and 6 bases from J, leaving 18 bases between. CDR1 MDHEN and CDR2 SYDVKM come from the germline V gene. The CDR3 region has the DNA TGTGCCAGCAGCAAGCCCTGGACTACAGGCGAGCAGTACTTC. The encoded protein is CASSKPWTTGEQYF.

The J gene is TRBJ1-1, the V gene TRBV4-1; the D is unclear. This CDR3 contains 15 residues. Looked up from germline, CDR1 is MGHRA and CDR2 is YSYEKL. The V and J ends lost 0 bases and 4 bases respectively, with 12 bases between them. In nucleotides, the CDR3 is TGCGCCAGCAGCCAAGATGGGAGGGTTAGCACTGAAGCTTTCTTT. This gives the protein CASSQDGRVSTEAFF.

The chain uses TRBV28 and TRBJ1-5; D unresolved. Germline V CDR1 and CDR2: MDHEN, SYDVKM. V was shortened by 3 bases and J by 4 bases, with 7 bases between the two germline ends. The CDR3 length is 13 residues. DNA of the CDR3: TGTGCCAGCAGTTTTACACCGAATCAGCCCCAGCATTTT. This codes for CASSFTPNQPQHF.

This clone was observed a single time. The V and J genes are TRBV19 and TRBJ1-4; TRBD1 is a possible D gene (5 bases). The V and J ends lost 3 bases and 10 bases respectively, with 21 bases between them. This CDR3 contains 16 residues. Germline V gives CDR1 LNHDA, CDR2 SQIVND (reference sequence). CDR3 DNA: TGTGCCAGTAGTATCTTGGTTCGGGGGAAAGAAAGAAAACTGTTTTTT. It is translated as CASSILVRGKERKLFF. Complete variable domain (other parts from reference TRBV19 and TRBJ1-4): DGGITQSPKYLFRKEGQNVTLSCEQNLNHDAMYWYRQDPGQGLRLIYYSQIVNDFQKGDIAEGYSVSREKKESFPLTVTSAQKNPTAFYLCASSILVRGKERKLFFGSGTQLSVL.

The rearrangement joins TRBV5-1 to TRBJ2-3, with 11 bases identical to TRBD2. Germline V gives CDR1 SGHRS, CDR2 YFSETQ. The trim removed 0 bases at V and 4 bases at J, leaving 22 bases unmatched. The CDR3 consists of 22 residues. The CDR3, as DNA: TGCGCCAGCAGCTTGGATTACTTCCGGCTAGCGGGGGGCTCCTCCATGTCAGATACGCAGTATTTT. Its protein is CASSLDYFRLAGGSSMSDTQYF.

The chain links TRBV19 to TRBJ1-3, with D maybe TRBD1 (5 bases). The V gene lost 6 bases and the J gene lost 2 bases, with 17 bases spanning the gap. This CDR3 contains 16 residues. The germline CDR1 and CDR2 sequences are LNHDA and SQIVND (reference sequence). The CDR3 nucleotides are TGTGCCAGTAGACCTCAGGGCAGGCTGGCTGGAAACACCATATATTTT. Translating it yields CASRPQGRLAGNTIYF. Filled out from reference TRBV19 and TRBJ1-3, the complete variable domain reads DGGITQSPKYLFRKEGQNVTLSCEQNLNHDAMYWYRQDPGQGLRLIYYSQIVNDFQKGDIAEGYSVSREKKESFPLTVTSAQKNPTAFYLCASRPQGRLAGNTIYFGEGSWLTVV.

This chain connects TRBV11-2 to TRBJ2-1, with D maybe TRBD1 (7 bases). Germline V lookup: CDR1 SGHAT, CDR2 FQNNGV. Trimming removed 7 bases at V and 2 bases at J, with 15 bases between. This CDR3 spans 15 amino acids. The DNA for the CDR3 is TGTGCCAGCATCCAAGGAGGGGGCGCCTACAATGAGCAGTTCTTC. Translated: CASIQGGGAYNEQFF.

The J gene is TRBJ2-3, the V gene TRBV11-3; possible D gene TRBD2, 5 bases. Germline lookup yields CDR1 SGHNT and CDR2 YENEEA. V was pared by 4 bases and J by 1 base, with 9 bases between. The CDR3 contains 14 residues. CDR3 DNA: TGTGCCAGCAGCTCCCGAGCGGGCACAGATACGCAGTATTTT. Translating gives CASSSRAGTDTQYF.

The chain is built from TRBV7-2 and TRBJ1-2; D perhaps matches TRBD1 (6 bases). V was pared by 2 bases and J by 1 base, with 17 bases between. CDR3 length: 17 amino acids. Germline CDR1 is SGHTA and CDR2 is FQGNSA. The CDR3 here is CASSLMGRGLVNYGYTF. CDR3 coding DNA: TGTGCCAGCAGCTTAATGGGGCGGGGGCTGGTTAACTATGGCTACACCTTC.